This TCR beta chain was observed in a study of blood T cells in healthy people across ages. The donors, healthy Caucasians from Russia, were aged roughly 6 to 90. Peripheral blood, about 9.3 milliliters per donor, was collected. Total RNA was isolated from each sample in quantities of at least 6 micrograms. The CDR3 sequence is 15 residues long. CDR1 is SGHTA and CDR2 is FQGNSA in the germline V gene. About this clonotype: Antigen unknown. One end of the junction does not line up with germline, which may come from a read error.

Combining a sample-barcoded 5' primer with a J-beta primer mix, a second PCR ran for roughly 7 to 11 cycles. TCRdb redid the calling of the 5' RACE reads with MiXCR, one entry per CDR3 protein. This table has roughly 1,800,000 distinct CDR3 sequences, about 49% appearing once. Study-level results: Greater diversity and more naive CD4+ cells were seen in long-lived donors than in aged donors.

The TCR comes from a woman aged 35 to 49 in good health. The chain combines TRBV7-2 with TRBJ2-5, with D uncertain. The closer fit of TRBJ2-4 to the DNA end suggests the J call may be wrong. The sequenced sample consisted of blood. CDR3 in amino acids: CASSVVGGAKSIQYF. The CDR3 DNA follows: TGTGCCAGCAGCGTAGTTGGCGGTGCCAAAAGCATTCAGTACTTC.